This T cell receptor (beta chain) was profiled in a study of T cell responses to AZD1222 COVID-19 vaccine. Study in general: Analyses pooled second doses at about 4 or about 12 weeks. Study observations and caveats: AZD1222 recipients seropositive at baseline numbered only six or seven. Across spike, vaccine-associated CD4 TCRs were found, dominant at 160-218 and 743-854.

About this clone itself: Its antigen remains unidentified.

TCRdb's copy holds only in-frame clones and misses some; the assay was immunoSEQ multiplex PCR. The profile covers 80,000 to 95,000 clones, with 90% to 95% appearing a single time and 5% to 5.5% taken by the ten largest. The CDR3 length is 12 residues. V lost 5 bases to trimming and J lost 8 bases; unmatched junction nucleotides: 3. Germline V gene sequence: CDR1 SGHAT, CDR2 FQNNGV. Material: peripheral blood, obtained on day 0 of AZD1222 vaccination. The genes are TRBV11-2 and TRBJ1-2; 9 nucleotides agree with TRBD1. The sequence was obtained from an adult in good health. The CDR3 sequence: CASSRDRAGYTF. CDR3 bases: TGTGCCAGCAGCAGGGACAGGGCAGGCTACACCTTC.